This T cell receptor (beta chain) was sequenced during a study of blood T cell repertoires in COVID-19. CDR1 is SGHRS, CDR2 YFSETQ, per germline. The V segment lost 3 bases and the J segment 5 bases; nucleotides outside the gene matches: 3. The CDR3 runs 14 residues. Some clones are missing from TCRdb's copy, which holds only in-frame ones; the method was immunoSEQ multiplex PCR. The data hold 250,000 to 300,000 clones, with approximately 90% observed a single time. This chain joins TRBV5-1 and TRBJ2-7; the match to TRBD1 covers 12 bases. The specimen was peripheral blood. This TCR was sampled from a woman in her sixties with acute or convalescent COVID-19. CDR3 in DNA: TGCGCCAGCAGCTATGGGACAGGGGGCGACGAGCAGTACTTC. Protein product: CASSYGTGGDEQYF.